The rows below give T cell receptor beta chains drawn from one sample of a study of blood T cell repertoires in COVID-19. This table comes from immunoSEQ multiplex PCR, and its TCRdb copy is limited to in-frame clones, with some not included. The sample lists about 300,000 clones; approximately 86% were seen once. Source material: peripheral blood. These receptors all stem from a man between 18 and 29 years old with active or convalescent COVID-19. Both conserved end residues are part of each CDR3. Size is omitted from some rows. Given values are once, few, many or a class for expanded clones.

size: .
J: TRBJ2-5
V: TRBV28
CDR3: CASRPRTGIRFQETQYF

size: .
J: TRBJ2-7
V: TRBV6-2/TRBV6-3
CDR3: CASSYGGRYEQYF

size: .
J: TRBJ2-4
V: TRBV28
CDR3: CASSPQGTSVTKNIQYF

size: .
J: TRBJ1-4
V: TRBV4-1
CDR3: CASSQRTGAFEKLFF

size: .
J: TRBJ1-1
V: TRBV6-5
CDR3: CASSTLGFGTEAFF

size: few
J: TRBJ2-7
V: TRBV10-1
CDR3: CASSESLAGADEQYF

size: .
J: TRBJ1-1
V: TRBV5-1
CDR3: CASSPPSGAGFTEAFF

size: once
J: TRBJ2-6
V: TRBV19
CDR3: CASSPSLFSGANVLTF

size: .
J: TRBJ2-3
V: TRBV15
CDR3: CATRSSGRTDTQYF

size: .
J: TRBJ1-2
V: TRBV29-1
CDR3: CSVEGVAGSNYGYTF

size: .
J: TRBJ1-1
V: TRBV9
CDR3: CASSSSGAEEGEAFF

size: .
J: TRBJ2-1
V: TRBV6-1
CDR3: CASSEVPSGRVNEQFF

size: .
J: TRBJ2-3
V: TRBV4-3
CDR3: CASSQGEAWRGGVDTQYF

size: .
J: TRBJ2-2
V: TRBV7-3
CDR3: CASSFLGSRQGETGELFF

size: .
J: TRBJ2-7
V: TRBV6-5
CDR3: CASSYSTRGRDYEQYF

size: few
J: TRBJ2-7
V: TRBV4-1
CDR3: CASSQETGAYEQYF

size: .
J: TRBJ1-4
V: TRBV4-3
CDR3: CASSQDWTESEKLFF

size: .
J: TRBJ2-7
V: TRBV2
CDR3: CASYLPLSEQYF

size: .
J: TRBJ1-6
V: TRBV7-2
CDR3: CASSFPGQGNSPLHF

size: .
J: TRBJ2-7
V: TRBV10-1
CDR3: CASSPLVGTGSYEQYF

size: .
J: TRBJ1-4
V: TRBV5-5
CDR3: CASGEVNEKLFF

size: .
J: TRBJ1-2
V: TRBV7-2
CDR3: CASSFNRDNYGYTF

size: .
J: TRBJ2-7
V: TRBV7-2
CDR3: CASTNRGGPSSYEQYF

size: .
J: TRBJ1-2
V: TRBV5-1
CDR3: CASSFGTGHGYTF

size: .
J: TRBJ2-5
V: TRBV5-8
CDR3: CASSYPPPRQETQYF

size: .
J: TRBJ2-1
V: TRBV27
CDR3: CASSLPGGGVEQFF

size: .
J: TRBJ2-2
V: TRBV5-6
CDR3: CASSLGGGELFF

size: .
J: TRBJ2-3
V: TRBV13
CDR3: CASSLPGLSTDTQYF

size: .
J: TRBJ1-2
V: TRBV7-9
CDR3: CASSSGQEDPRYSYGYTF

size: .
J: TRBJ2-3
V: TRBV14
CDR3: CASSQDPGDTQYF